These 19 T cell receptor beta chains share one sample of origin, sequenced in a study of cytomegalovirus exposure and HLA in healthy donors. Method: immunoSEQ multiplex PCR; TCRdb's copy keeps in-frame clones and lacks some. The data contain about 260,000 clones, 90% of them singletons. Sequenced input: PBMCs. The receptors derive from a woman aged 30 to 39 in good health and CMV-seronegative.

This clone was seen only once. The chain combines TRBV6-5 with TRBJ2-5; D call uncertain. This CDR3 has 14 residues. Deletions cut 4 bases from V and 1 base from J, with 10 bases between. Germline lookup yields CDR1 MNHEY and CDR2 SVGAGI. CDR3 DNA sequence: TGTGCCAGCAGTTCTCCTGGCACCCAAGAGACCCAGTACTTC. Translated: CASSSPGTQETQYF.

This clone occurred once. V gene TRBV28 combines with J gene TRBJ2-2; 11 bases line up with TRBD2. V lost 3 bases to trimming and J lost 2 bases; unmatched junction nucleotides: 5. Germline lookup yields CDR1 MDHEN and CDR2 SYDVKM. There are 17 residues in the CDR3. For the CDR3, the DNA is TGTGCCAGCAGTTTTGTACTAGCGGGAGATAACACCGGGGAGCTGTTTTTT. This gives the protein CASSFVLAGDNTGELFF.

The chain links TRBV5-1 to TRBJ2-7; 14 bases match TRBD2. CDR1 is SGHRS and CDR2 is YFSETQ in the germline V gene. V dropped 0 bases and J dropped 2; count of bases not matched to a gene: 10. CDR3 length: 19 amino acids. Here the CDR3 reads CASSLDLTTSGRVPYEQYF. The CDR3, as DNA: TGCGCCAGCAGCTTGGATTTGACGACTAGCGGGAGGGTCCCCTACGAGCAGTACTTC.

The V and J genes are TRBV4-1 and TRBJ2-5; TRBD1 matches 10 bases. Germline trimming cut 1 base from V and 3 bases from J; bases unmatched to any gene: 5. This CDR3 has 16 amino acids. CDR1 and CDR2 from the germline V gene are MGHRA and YSYEKL. The CDR3 protein is CASSQALGTGEETQYF. For the CDR3, the DNA is TGCGCCAGCAGCCAAGCCCTTGGGACAGGGGAAGAGACCCAGTACTTC.

The rearrangement uses TRBV7-2 and TRBJ1-1; D may be TRBD1 (5 bases). CDR1 and CDR2 (germline): SGHTA, FQGNSA. The V and J ends lost 5 bases and 6 bases respectively, with 13 bases between them. This CDR3 has 13 residues. CDR3 region: CASSLPGLAEAFF. DNA of the CDR3: TGTGCCAGCAGCCTCCCAGGGCTGGCTGAAGCTTTCTTT.

Turning to this clone: Other DNA sequences in the sample encode the same CDR3. CDR3 region: CASSEQGTGELFF. CDR3 bases: TGTGCCAGCAGTGAGCAGGGCACCGGGGAGCTGTTTTTT. V is TRBV6-1 and J is TRBJ2-2; D may be TRBD1 (5 bases). The CDR3 has 13 amino acids. V was shortened by 3 bases and J by 4 bases, with 6 bases between the two germline ends. Per the germline V gene, CDR1 is MNHNS and CDR2 is SASEGT.

The CDR3 DNA follows: TGTGCCAGCAGTGCCAGAATGTCCCGCTTGGAGCAGTTCTTC. Translation gives CASSARMSRLEQFF. This chain connects TRBV5-4 to TRBJ2-1; D remains unclear. V lost 5 bases to trimming and J lost 10 bases, with 19 bases between them. CDR3 size: 14 residues. From germline, CDR1 is SGHNT and CDR2 YYREEE (reference sequence).

This clone occurred once. The chain couples TRBV18 to TRBJ1-4; 7 bases map to TRBD1. CDR1 is KGHSH, CDR2 LQKENI, per germline. The CDR3 spans 16 residues. The trim removed 3 bases at V and 0 bases at J, leaving 4 bases unmatched. The CDR3 DNA sequence: TGTGCCAGCTCACCTCGGGACAGAACAACTAATGAAAAACTGTTTTTT. This encodes CASSPRDRTTNEKLFF. The variable domain in full, completed from reference TRBV18 and TRBJ1-4, reads NAGVMQNPRHLVRRRGQEARLRCSPMKGHSHVYWYRQLPEEGLKFMVYLQKENIIDESGMPKERFSAEFPKEGPSILRIQQVVRGDSAAYFCASSPRDRTTNEKLFFGSGTQLSVL.

This clone was detected a few times. The chain links TRBV19 to TRBJ2-1; TRBD1 aligns across 8 bases. V trimming: 7 bases; J trimming: 2 bases; junction bases outside the gene matches: 10. Germline V gives CDR1 LNHDA, CDR2 SQIVND (reference sequence). The CDR3 runs 16 residues. DNA for the CDR3: TGTGCCAGTACCCCGGACAGGGCCAGAACCTACAATGAGCAGTTCTTC. It encodes CASTPDRARTYNEQFF. The entire variable domain, with the rest obtained from reference TRBV19 and TRBJ2-1, is as follows: DGGITQSPKYLFRKEGQNVTLSCEQNLNHDAMYWYRQDPGQGLRLIYYSQIVNDFQKGDIAEGYSVSREKKESFPLTVTSAQKNPTAFYLCASTPDRARTYNEQFFGPGTRLTVL.

The gene calls are TRBV5-1 and TRBJ1-5, with a weak D call TRBD1 (5 bases). V dropped 0 bases and J dropped 2 bases, with 9 bases sitting between them. The CDR3 spans 15 residues. Germline CDR1 reads SGHRS; CDR2 reads YFSETQ. CDR3 DNA sequence: TGCGCCAGCAGCTTGGTAGGGGAGGGCAATCAGCCCCAGCATTTT. Protein sequence: CASSLVGEGNQPQHF.

The chain combines TRBV11-2 with TRBJ2-7; D might be TRBD1 (6 bases). Trimming shortened V by 5 bases and J by 10 bases, and 24 bases separated the two germline ends. Germline lookup yields CDR1 SGHAT and CDR2 FQNNGV. This CDR3 region has 15 residues. As DNA, the CDR3 is TGTGCCAGCAGCGCGGGCCACAGGGCCTCTACGAATCAGTACTTC. Amino acid sequence: CASSAGHRASTNQYF.

The chain links TRBV6-1 to TRBJ1-5; D is unclear. There are 13 residues in the CDR3. The germline V and J ends were trimmed by 2 bases and 10 bases, with 12 bases remaining between them. Germline CDR1 MNHNS, CDR2 SASEGT. CDR3 coding DNA: TGTGCCAGCAGTGAATCGGGAAGCATTCCCCAGCATTTT. This encodes CASSESGSIPQHF.

This chain joins TRBV27 and TRBJ2-7, with D tentatively TRBD1 or TRBD2 (5 bases each). The CDR3 runs 15 residues. V dropped 6 bases and J dropped 2 bases, with 17 bases sitting between them. In germline, CDR1 is MNHEY, CDR2 SMNVEV (reference sequence). The CDR3 bases are TGTGCCAGCAGCGTGTTAGGACTGGGGGCCTACGAGCAGTACTTC. This gives the protein CASSVLGLGAYEQYF.

The chain couples TRBV7-3 to TRBJ2-2; possibly TRBD2 for D (6 bases). Trimming left V 2 bases short and J 0 bases short, with 13 bases between. CDR3 length: 17 residues. CDR1 is SGHTA and CDR2 is FQGTGA in the germline V gene. The CDR3 DNA is TGTGCCAGCAGCTTAGGCGGGACTGTACCGAACACCGGGGAGCTGTTTTTT. Protein sequence: CASSLGGTVPNTGELFF. Full variable domain (missing parts from reference TRBV7-3 and TRBJ2-2): GAGVSQTPSNKVTEKGKYVELRCDPISGHTALYWYRQSLGQGPEFLIYFQGTGAADDSGLPNDRFFAVRPEGSVSTLKIQRTERGDSAVYLCASSLGGTVPNTGELFFGEGSRLTVL.

The chain uses TRBV4-2 and TRBJ2-7; TRBD1 agrees at 7 bases. The V gene end was trimmed by 1 base and the J gene end by 2 bases; junction bases not matched to a gene: 5. The CDR3 spans 15 residues. CDR1 and CDR2 (germline): LGHNA, YNFKEQ. This CDR3 is CASSQAAGGTYEQYF. The CDR3 region has the DNA TGTGCCAGCAGCCAAGCAGCAGGGGGTACCTACGAGCAGTACTTC.

The chain has TRBV28 and TRBJ2-1, with 8 bases aligning to TRBD2. CDR3 length: 17 amino acids. Germline V gene data show CDR1 as MDHEN and CDR2 as SYDVKM. Trimming took 4 bases from V and 5 from J; bases not matched to a gene: 13. This chain's CDR3 is CASSSSSVGTSNNEQFF. Here the CDR3 DNA reads TGTGCCAGCAGTTCCTCGTCCGTGGGGACTAGTAACAATGAGCAGTTCTTC.

The chain joins TRBV9 to TRBJ1-5; no clear D. Trimming took off 0 bases at V and 3 bases at J, with 10 bases between the two ends. The CDR3 contains 15 residues. Germline CDR1 reads SGDLS; CDR2 reads YYNGEE. The CDR3 loop is CASSVGADPNQPQHF. CDR3 DNA: TGTGCCAGCAGCGTAGGGGCCGACCCCAATCAGCCCCAGCATTTT.

The chain uses TRBV5-1 and TRBJ2-3, with TRBD2 matching over 8 bases. V lost 1 base and J lost 6; bases outside the gene matches: 10. The CDR3 runs to 16 residues. The V gene's germline CDR1 is SGHRS and CDR2 YFSETQ. The CDR3 sequence: CASSLTPGLGEDTQYF. CDR3 bases: TGCGCCAGCAGCTTGACGCCGGGACTAGGAGAGGATACGCAGTATTTT.

This chain links TRBV10-3 with TRBJ2-7; the match to TRBD2 covers 7 bases. This CDR3 region has 17 residues. V shed 8 bases, J shed 2 bases, and the junction held 18 bases outside the gene matches. In germline, CDR1 is ENHRY, CDR2 SYGVKD. CDR3 DNA: TGTGCCATCTCCGCTAGCGGAATCTCTATCCACCCCTACGAGCAGTACTTC. It translates to CAISASGISIHPYEQYF.